These 27 T cell receptor beta chains were sequenced from one sample in a study of shared clonotypes between healthy human individuals. TCRdb's copy holds only in-frame clones and misses some; the assay was immunoSEQ multiplex PCR. The sample contains about 670,000 clones, 72% of which appear only once. Sequencing used memory CD4+ T cells sorted from blood. The subset: CD45RA-negative fraction. These receptors were obtained from a woman aged 25 to 39 in good health.

The genes are TRBV5-1 and TRBJ2-1; 7 bases align to TRBD1. CDR1 is SGHRS and CDR2 is YFSETQ in the germline V gene. V gave up 5 bases and J gave up 7 bases; unmatched junction bases: 6. The CDR3 totals 13 residues. The CDR3 is CASRRTGNNEQFF. In nucleotides, the CDR3 is TGCGCCAGCAGGCGGACAGGTAATAATGAGCAGTTCTTC.

This clone was seen a handful of times. Different DNA sequences within this sample yield the same CDR3. The chain recombines TRBV28 with TRBJ1-2; D might be TRBD1 (5 bases). The CDR3 runs to 14 residues. Trimming cost V 2 bases and J 2 bases, with 9 bases left between them. CDR1 is MDHEN and CDR2 is SYDVKM in the germline V gene. The CDR3 DNA reads as TGTGCCAGCAGTTTAAGTCAGGGCAACTATGGCTACACCTTC. Its translation is CASSLSQGNYGYTF.

The V call is TRBV29-1, the J call TRBJ2-3; 12 bases match TRBD2. CDR1 is SQVTM, CDR2 ANQGSEA, per germline. CDR3 length: 15 amino acids. V shed 6 bases, J shed 5 bases, and the junction held 9 bases outside the gene matches. The DNA for the CDR3 is TGCAGCGTCCACACGACTAGCGGGAGAAGAGATACGCAGTATTTT. It specifies CSVHTTSGRRDTQYF.

This chain connects TRBV27 to TRBJ2-5; 7 bases align to TRBD2. V lost 5 bases, J lost 4 bases, and 7 bases stayed unmatched. Germline V gene lookup returns CDR1 MNHEY and CDR2 SMNVEV (reference sequence). CDR3 length equals 14 residues. The CDR3 loop reads CASSERLAGETQYF. In DNA, the CDR3 is TGTGCCAGCAGTGAAAGACTAGCTGGAGAGACCCAGTACTTC.

This chain joins TRBV19 and TRBJ1-4, with a possible D match to TRBD1 (6 bases). This CDR3 comprises 13 residues. CDR1 is LNHDA, CDR2 SQIVND, per germline (reference sequence). Trimming cost V 7 bases and J 5 bases, with 11 bases left between them. CDR3 sequence: CASTWTANEKLFF. The CDR3, as DNA: TGTGCCAGTACCTGGACAGCGAATGAAAAACTGTTTTTT.

The rearrangement links TRBV6-6 to TRBJ2-2, with D tentatively TRBD2 (6 bases). Per the germline V gene, CDR1 is MNHNY and CDR2 is SVGAGI (reference sequence). Trimming left V 2 bases short and J 6 bases short, with 10 bases between. The CDR3 has 14 residues. The CDR3 spells CASSYRLVAGELFF. The CDR3 DNA reads as TGTGCCAGCAGTTACAGACTAGTGGCCGGGGAGCTGTTTTTT.

To note about this clone: In the same sample, other DNA sequences code for this CDR3. The rearrangement joins TRBV4-1 to TRBJ1-1; D unclear. The germline gives CDR1 MGHRA, CDR2 YSYEKL. V lost 1 base and J lost 11, with 8 bases in between. CDR3 length: 11 residues. Here the CDR3 reads CASSQATEAFF. The CDR3 DNA sequence: TGCGCCAGCAGCCAAGCTACGGAGGCTTTCTTT.

The rearrangement links TRBV28 to TRBJ1-5, with TRBD1 matching 7 bases. CDR1 MDHEN and CDR2 SYDVKM come from the germline V gene. The CDR3 consists of 15 residues. Trimming removed 2 bases from V and 3 bases from J; junction bases left unmatched: 4. The CDR3 coding sequence is TGTGCCAGCAGTTTAAGACAGGGATCCAATCAGCCCCAGCATTTT. This translates into CASSLRQGSNQPQHF.

This sequence joins TRBV27 and TRBJ2-2, with 10 bases fitting TRBD2. Germline trimming cut 4 bases from V and 6 bases from J; bases unmatched to any gene: 11. Germline V gene lookup returns CDR1 MNHEY and CDR2 SMNVEV (reference sequence). The CDR3 spans 17 residues. CDR3 in amino acids: CASSSGGIAGGSGELFF. The CDR3 region has the DNA TGTGCCAGCAGTTCCGGAGGGATAGCGGGAGGATCCGGGGAGCTGTTTTTT.

The V and J genes are TRBV28 and TRBJ1-6, with 7 bases matching TRBD1. The CDR3 has 15 residues. Germline loops: CDR1 MDHEN, CDR2 SYDVKM. V trimming: 9 bases; J trimming: 0 bases; junction bases outside the gene matches: 5. CDR3 nucleotide sequence: TGTGCCAGAGGACAGGTGAGCTCCTATAATTCACCCCTCCACTTT. Its translation is CARGQVSSYNSPLHF.

CDR3 nucleotide sequence: TGTGCCAGCAGCAGGCCGGGACAGGGTCTGGACGGCTACACCTTC. Translated, it gives CASSRPGQGLDGYTF. The chain recombines TRBV7-2 with TRBJ1-2, with 9 bases fitting TRBD1. V dropped 5 bases and J dropped 8; count of bases not matched to a gene: 12. CDR1 SGHTA and CDR2 FQGNSA come from the germline V gene. The CDR3 consists of 15 residues.

The CDR3 DNA is TGTGCCAGCAAGGCCCCGGGACAGATAACAGCCAAAAACATTCAGTACTTC. This codes for CASKAPGQITAKNIQYF. V is TRBV2 and J is TRBJ2-4; 7 bases fit TRBD1. The CDR3 spans 17 residues. V gave up 7 bases and J gave up 0 bases; unmatched junction bases: 12. The germline V gene has CDR1 SNHLY and CDR2 FYNNEI.

This chain connects TRBV7-2 to TRBJ2-1; perhaps TRBD2 as D (5 bases). The CDR3 length is 14 residues. CDR1 is SGHTA and CDR2 is FQGNSA in the germline V gene. Trimming shortened V by 3 bases and J by 10 bases, and 16 bases separated the two germline ends. CDR3 sequence reads: CASSFAGALREQFF. The DNA for the CDR3 is TGTGCCAGCAGCTTTGCGGGTGCTCTCAGGGAGCAGTTCTTC.

This clone was observed a few times. V usage is TRBV14 and J usage is TRBJ2-1; possibly TRBD2 for D (5 bases). V was trimmed by 6 bases and J by 7 bases, leaving 13 bases between them. The germline gives CDR1 SGHDN, CDR2 FVKESK. CDR3 length: 13 residues. The CDR3 spells CASSDLALNEQFF. Here the CDR3 DNA reads TGTGCCAGCAGTGATCTAGCCCTGAATGAGCAGTTCTTC.

The rearrangement uses TRBV2 and TRBJ2-7, with D uncertain. The CDR3 contains 10 residues. V shed 6 bases and J shed 3 bases, with 3 bases lying between them. Germline loops: CDR1 SNHLY, CDR2 FYNNEI. The CDR3 spells CASRYYEQYF. CDR3 nucleotide sequence: TGTGCCAGCAGATACTACGAGCAGTACTTC.

This chain links TRBV7-6 with TRBJ2-3; D gene ambiguous. CDR1 is SGHVS, CDR2 FNYEAQ, per germline. This CDR3 spans 17 amino acids. V was pared by 4 bases and J by 0 bases, with 17 bases between. CDR3: CASSSSSGVTSTDTQYF. For the CDR3, the DNA is TGTGCCAGCAGCTCCTCCTCCGGAGTTACTAGCACAGATACGCAGTATTTT.

In this sample, this clone turned up many times. This sequence joins TRBV4-2 and TRBJ2-3; D is undetermined. CDR1 LGHNA and CDR2 YNFKEQ come from the germline V gene. The CDR3 sequence is 16 residues long. Trimming pared 0 bases from V and 1 base from J, leaving 11 bases between. CDR3 protein: CASSQDLTPGTDTQYF. The CDR3 nucleotides read TGTGCCAGCAGCCAAGATCTAACCCCAGGCACAGATACGCAGTATTTT.

The chain recombines TRBV29-1 with TRBJ1-4; no reliable D call. From germline, CDR1 is SQVTM and CDR2 ANQGSEA. V gave up 5 bases and J gave up 5 bases, with 12 bases separating them. The CDR3 runs to 13 residues. CDR3 sequence reads: CSVLGSGNEKLFF. The CDR3 nucleotides are TGCAGCGTTCTGGGTAGCGGGAATGAAAAACTGTTTTTT.

This clone has only one observation. The CDR3 region has the DNA TGTGCCAGCAGTGAATCGGTGGGAAGCCCCTCCCCCTACAATGAGCAGTTCTTC. Protein sequence: CASSESVGSPSPYNEQFF. The gene calls are TRBV25-1 and TRBJ2-1; D unclear. The V and J ends lost 1 base and 2 bases respectively, with 18 bases between them. Germline CDR1 and CDR2: MGHDK and SYGVNS. This CDR3 contains 18 residues.

This chain uses TRBV14 with TRBJ1-2; D call uncertain. This CDR3 comprises 14 residues. Trimming left V 2 bases short and J 7 bases short, with 14 bases between. In germline, CDR1 is SGHDN, CDR2 FVKESK. CDR3 in amino acids: CASSQSTFRGGYTF. The CDR3 bases are TGTGCCAGCAGCCAATCGACATTCCGTGGTGGCTACACCTTC.

The V gene is TRBV5-1, the J gene TRBJ1-1; D might be TRBD1 (5 bases). V was pared by 4 bases and J by 4 bases, with 17 bases between. CDR3 size: 15 residues. The germline V gene has CDR1 SGHRS and CDR2 YFSETQ. The CDR3 DNA is TGCGCCAGCAGCCCGGAACGGGGGATGGCCACTGAAGCTTTCTTT. Translated: CASSPERGMATEAFF.

The chain employs TRBV16 and TRBJ1-1, with D uncertain. V dropped 3 bases and J dropped 0 bases, with 11 bases sitting between them. This CDR3 has 15 residues. The V gene's germline CDR1 is KGHSY and CDR2 FQNENV. CDR3 region: CASSQRTEMNTEAFF. Here the CDR3 DNA reads TGTGCCAGCAGCCAGAGGACGGAGATGAACACTGAAGCTTTCTTT.

V usage is TRBV7-2 and J usage is TRBJ2-1; D might be TRBD1 or TRBD2, each matching 5 bases. In germline, CDR1 is SGHTA, CDR2 FQGNSA. The CDR3 totals 13 residues. The V end lost 5 bases, the J end lost 10 bases, and 15 bases lay between the germline ends. CDR3 amino acids: CASSPGRTREQFF. The CDR3 nucleotides are TGTGCCAGCAGCCCGGGACGAACTAGAGAGCAGTTCTTC.

J is TRBJ1-1 and V is TRBV6-5, with D maybe TRBD1 (5 bases). CDR1 and CDR2 from the germline V gene are MNHEY and SVGAGI. The germline V and J ends were trimmed by 3 bases and 7 bases, with 9 bases remaining between them. The CDR3 runs to 12 residues. CDR3 sequence (DNA): TGTGCCAGCAGTTATCACGGGGGTGAAGCTTTCTTT. Protein product: CASSYHGGEAFF.

As regards this clone: Other DNA sequences in this specimen translate into the identical CDR3. The chain recombines TRBV13 with TRBJ2-7; D gene uncertain. Germline V gene sequence: CDR1 PRHDT, CDR2 FYEKMQ (reference sequence). Trimming removed 3 bases from V and 0 bases from J, with 3 bases in between. The CDR3 spans 12 residues. The CDR3 protein is CASSLSSYEQYF. Here the CDR3 DNA reads TGTGCCAGCAGCTTGAGCTCCTACGAGCAGTACTTC.

V usage is TRBV6-4 and J usage is TRBJ2-1; no clear D gene. Trimming took 4 bases from V and 12 from J, leaving 19 bases between them. The CDR3 runs 14 residues. Germline V gene lookup returns CDR1 MRHNA and CDR2 SNTAGT. The CDR3 DNA is TGTGCCAGCAGTGCCACGAGATCATTTGGCCGGCAGTTCTTC. This gives the protein CASSATRSFGRQFF.

The V call is TRBV5-8, the J call TRBJ1-3, with a weak D call TRBD1 (6 bases). The CDR3 totals 16 residues. V shed 3 bases and J shed 4 bases, with 17 bases lying between them. Germline V gene sequence: CDR1 SGHTS, CDR2 YDEGEE. The CDR3 DNA sequence: TGTGCCAGCAGCTCCGAGGGGGAACGGCTCGGAAACACCATATATTTT. It encodes CASSSEGERLGNTIYF.